This T cell receptor (beta chain) was recorded in a study of blood T cell repertoires in COVID-19. Study overall: The origin of the acute and convalescent COVID-19 samples was the United States, Italy and Spain.

The CDR3 is 14 amino acids. Germline V gene sequence: CDR1 MNHEY, CDR2 SMNVEV (reference sequence). The trim removed 8 bases at V and 5 bases at J, leaving 7 bases unmatched. Sequencing used immunoSEQ multiplex PCR; TCRdb keeps in-frame clones, though not all of them. Of hundreds of thousands of clones in the sample, around 81% are singletons; the top ten hold about 4%. The source material was PBMCs or T cells enriched from blood (not recorded which). This clonotype was sampled from a man aged 25-40 years with acute COVID-19. The rearrangement uses TRBV27 and TRBJ1-5, with 9 bases aligning to TRBD1. CDR3 protein: CASGTTGGDQPQHF. CDR3 DNA: TGTGCCAGCGGAACGACAGGGGGGGATCAGCCCCAGCATTTT.